This TCR beta chain is from a study of TIL therapy for anti-PD-1-resistant metastatic lung cancer (dated by TCRdb to the early 2020s). Regarding the research as a whole: Before any PD-1/PD-L1 blockade was given, tumors were harvested, nivolumab was then administered, and patients who progressed went on to receive lymphodepletion, an infusion of expanded TIL, and IL-2. Enrolled patients had a median age of almost 55 years (range about 38-75) and a median tumor PD-L1 proportion score of under 7%. Most of the cohort had lung adenocarcinoma, a few tumors were EGFR-mutant and two were ALK-rearranged, and half of the patients were current or former smokers. Across the cohort, whole-exome sequencing showed a median non-synonymous tumor mutation burden of 1.5 mutations per megabase. T cell receptor beta sequencing of tumor and peripheral blood was used to follow clonotypes across the tumor, the expanded TIL product and serial blood samples. The full study reports these points: Generalizability was limited because the cohort was highly selected, with more treatment-naive, never-smoker and oncogene-addicted patients included than is typical. Clonotypes from the infused TIL partially replaced the baseline peripheral repertoire and then declined over months, and persistence showed no apparent association with response. The study protocol defined all tumor marker inferences as exploratory.

TCR beta CDR3 regions were amplified from genomic DNA by bias-controlled multiplex PCR with the immunoSEQ v3 hsTCRB kit. The TCR libraries were sequenced on an Illumina NextSeq 500 to 1.5 million to 2.5 million read pairs for survey level or about 4.5-6.5 million read pairs for deep level. As for the original processing: The immunoSEQ Analyzer software assigned V, D and J genes, filtered out non-productive sequences, and reported clonality. Repertoires were compared by productive Simpson clonality and by the Morisita overlap index of productive TRB rearrangements between infused TIL and blood. The absolute count of a clonotype in blood was estimated by multiplying the lymphocyte count by the CD3+ fraction and by the productive frequency of the clone. TCRdb limited this immuneACCESS table to in-frame rearrangements with V and J called. A share of clones is missing; checked studies link under half to unresolved V genes, and the rest is unexplained. D and trimming were read from the DNA, whereas the V and J calls and clone size are those reported in that table. This sample has more than 50,000 clones in its table, and more than 75% of those were observed once. 2.5% to 3% of the sample belongs to the ten largest clones.

At the junction V is shortened by 5 bases and J by 6 bases; bases outside the gene matches: 7. The CDR3 sequence holds 14 residues, the cysteine and phenylalanine included. Left in the record is the CDR3 DNA by itself, 42 bases read in frame from the first base. CDR1 is given as MDHEN and CDR2 as SYDVKM, both from the germline V gene. Reading the label with the study, this specimen's time point is: pre-treatment sample, taken before nivolumab and TIL therapy. Between late 2017 and 2020, a dual-center phase I trial enrolled adults who had stage 4 NSCLC. Samples were obtained from a single-arm, open-label phase I trial in which tumor-infiltrating lymphocyte therapy with nivolumab was evaluated in advanced non-small cell lung cancer. Blood mononuclear cells were isolated from EDTA tubes by Ficoll gradient and were snap-frozen as pellets, and DNA was extracted with a Qiagen mini-prep kit. A note on this clone: Its recognized antigen is unknown. No per-base quality is available; no much larger clone lies one base away.

This material consisted of blood, taken at baseline. The chain uses TRBV28 and TRBJ2-4; 7 bases in between match TRBD1. This TCR was recovered from a person aged 25 to 85 with non-small cell lung cancer. The DNA sequence follows: TGTGCCAGCAGTACCACAGGGGTAGGAAACATTCAGTACTTC. It is translated as CASSTTGVGNIQYF.